The 17 T cell receptor beta chains given below trace back to one sample, sequenced in a study of technical replicates of blood from a few donors. Profiled with immunoSEQ multiplex PCR; TCRdb holds only in-frame clones, not every one. The sample includes about 88,000 clones, 95% of them seen just once. Input material: T cells isolated from PBMCs. Every receptor here comes from a human donor in good health.

V gene TRBV5-1 combines with J gene TRBJ2-7, with TRBD1 matching over 7 bases. V was pared by 2 bases and J by 0 bases, with 8 bases of the junction left unmatched. Germline CDR1 is SGHRS and CDR2 is YFSETQ. The CDR3 runs 16 residues. CDR3 DNA sequence: TGCGCCAGCAGCTTTCCCGGGACAGATGCCTCCTACGAGCAGTACTTC. Translating gives CASSFPGTDASYEQYF.

The J gene is TRBJ2-3, the V gene TRBV5-1; D is possibly TRBD1 (6 bases). Germline CDR1 is SGHRS and CDR2 is YFSETQ. V was trimmed by 0 bases and J by 2 bases, leaving 13 bases between them. The CDR3 is 16 residues long. The CDR3 region is CASSLGRGSVTDTQYF. CDR3 nucleotides: TGCGCCAGCAGCTTGGGAAGGGGGAGTGTCACAGATACGCAGTATTTT.

This chain links TRBV19 with TRBJ1-3; D is undetermined. CDR1 LNHDA and CDR2 SQIVND come from the germline V gene (reference sequence). There are 16 residues in the CDR3. V lost 3 bases, J lost 0 bases, and 12 bases lay in between. The CDR3 DNA reads as TGTGCCAGTAGTATTGAGGGCAGCCTCTCTGGAAACACCATATATTTT. It encodes CASSIEGSLSGNTIYF.

This clone was seen only once. This chain uses TRBV6-5 with TRBJ1-1, with 7 bases that match TRBD1. J gave up 0 bases and V 5 bases, and 3 bases lay outside the gene matches. There are 14 residues in the CDR3. Germline CDR1 reads MNHEY; CDR2 reads SVGAGI. The CDR3 nucleotides read TGTGCCAGCAGTCCGACAGGGATGAACACTGAAGCTTTCTTT. It translates to CASSPTGMNTEAFF.

The chain is built from TRBV29-1 and TRBJ2-7, with TRBD1 matching over 7 bases. V was clipped by 6 bases and J by 3 bases; unmatched bases: 8. Germline assignment: CDR1 SQVTM and CDR2 ANQGSEA. This CDR3 has 13 amino acids. CDR3 region: CSVTGRMGYEQYF. The CDR3 DNA follows: TGCAGCGTGACAGGGAGAATGGGCTACGAGCAGTACTTC.

The chain uses TRBV6-1 and TRBJ2-7, with 14 bases lining up with TRBD2. The CDR3 has 15 residues. V was pared by 6 bases and J by 4 bases, with 5 bases of the junction left unmatched. The V gene's germline CDR1 is MNHNS and CDR2 SASEGT. This chain's CDR3 is CASSLGLAGAYEQYF. The CDR3 DNA reads as TGTGCCAGCAGCTTGGGACTAGCGGGAGCATACGAGCAGTACTTC.

The chain is built from TRBV18 and TRBJ2-3, with TRBD2 matching 7 bases. The CDR3 contains 16 residues. J was trimmed by 0 bases and V by 1 base; bases with no gene match: 4. Germline V gene sequence: CDR1 KGHSH, CDR2 LQKENI. DNA for the CDR3: TGTGCCAGCTCACCACAACTAGCGCTTAGCACAGATACGCAGTATTTT. Its translation: CASSPQLALSTDTQYF. The whole variable domain, remainder taken from reference TRBV18 and TRBJ2-3, is NAGVMQNPRHLVRRRGQEARLRCSPMKGHSHVYWYRQLPEEGLKFMVYLQKENIIDESGMPKERFSAEFPKEGPSILRIQQVVRGDSAAYFCASSPQLALSTDTQYFGPGTRLTVL.

In this sample, this clone turned up once. This chain links TRBV20-1 with TRBJ1-1; the D is unclear. V was pared by 5 bases and J by 1 base, with 5 bases between. The CDR3 extends over 11 amino acids. Germline-derived CDR1 and CDR2 are DFQATT and SNEGSKA (reference sequence). The CDR3 DNA reads as TGCAGTGCTCCCAGGAACACTGAAGCTTTCTTT. Protein sequence: CSAPRNTEAFF.

Here the CDR3 reads CAEKLAESYEQYF. For the CDR3, the DNA is TGCGCCGAAAAACTAGCGGAGTCCTACGAGCAGTACTTC. The chain recombines TRBV4-1 with TRBJ2-7; the match to TRBD2 covers 8 bases. This CDR3 comprises 13 residues. Germline loops: CDR1 MGHRA, CDR2 YSYEKL. V gave up 11 bases and J gave up 1 base; unmatched junction bases: 7.

The J gene is TRBJ2-2, the V gene TRBV6-5, with D maybe TRBD1 (6 bases). This CDR3 spans 13 amino acids. Per germline, CDR1 MNHEY and CDR2 SVGAGI. Trimming took off 5 bases at V and 7 bases at J, with 11 bases between the two ends. The CDR3 coding sequence is TGTGCCAGCAGTAGTCAGGGGTACGGGGAGCTGTTTTTT. This translates into CASSSQGYGELFF.

The V call is TRBV4-3, the J call TRBJ1-1; 8 bases are shared with TRBD1. The CDR3 loop spans 13 amino acids. Germline assignment: CDR1 LGHNA and CDR2 YSLEER. V dropped 4 bases and J dropped 4; count of bases not matched to a gene: 2. The CDR3 nucleotides read TGCGCCAGCAGCCGGACAGGGAGCACTGAAGCTTTCTTT. Translated, it gives CASSRTGSTEAFF.

The rearrangement joins TRBV27 to TRBJ2-7; 7 bases agree with TRBD2. The CDR3 sequence is 13 residues long. The V gene's germline CDR1 is MNHEY and CDR2 SMNVEV (reference sequence). Trimming cost V 7 bases and J 5 bases; bases outside gene matches: 8. CDR3 nucleotide sequence: TGTGCCAGCAATGGCGGGAGCAGGGACGAGCAGTACTTC. Amino acid sequence: CASNGGSRDEQYF.

The gene calls are TRBV9 and TRBJ2-1; D possibly corresponds to TRBD1 (5 bases). CDR1 and CDR2 (germline): SGDLS, YYNGEE. The CDR3 is 14 residues long. Trimming took 3 bases from V and 9 from J, leaving 16 bases between them. For the CDR3, the DNA is TGTGCCAGCAGCGGTCGGCAGGGTAGTGGTGAGCAGTTCTTC. Protein product: CASSGRQGSGEQFF.

The J gene is TRBJ1-2, the V gene TRBV25-1; D unclear. Trimming took 3 bases from V and 5 from J, leaving 10 bases between them. This CDR3 comprises 13 residues. CDR1 and CDR2 (germline): MGHDK, SYGVNS. The CDR3 loop reads CASSEVEGYGYTF. The DNA of the CDR3 is TGTGCCAGCAGTGAGGTCGAGGGATATGGCTACACCTTC.

This clone was detected a few times. The chain couples TRBV2 to TRBJ2-5; no firm D call. Germline V lookup: CDR1 SNHLY, CDR2 FYNNEI. Trimming took 6 bases from V and 1 from J, leaving 3 bases between them. CDR3 length: 11 residues. The DNA of the CDR3 is TGTGCCAGCAGCTTCCAAGAGACCCAGTACTTC. Amino acids: CASSFQETQYF.

V is TRBV10-3 and J is TRBJ2-3, with TRBD2 matching 9 bases. Looked up from germline, CDR1 is ENHRY and CDR2 is SYGVKD. The CDR3 has 14 residues. With 4 bases clipped from V and 6 bases from J, the junction kept 5 bases outside the gene matches. The CDR3 here is CAISGTSVFDTQYF. The DNA for the CDR3 is TGTGCCATCAGTGGGACTAGCGTTTTTGATACGCAGTATTTT.

As for this clone: The sample holds other DNA sequences that translate to the same CDR3. The chain has TRBV30 and TRBJ1-1; D is perhaps TRBD1 (5 bases). This CDR3 comprises 12 residues. Between the trimmed V and J ends, which lost 0 bases and 10 bases, there was a span of 12 bases. The germline gives CDR1 GTSNPN, CDR2 SVGIG (reference sequence). The CDR3 spells CAWSVLRDVAFF. The DNA for the CDR3 is TGTGCCTGGAGTGTACTCAGGGATGTAGCTTTCTTT.